The 2 T cell receptor beta chains below come from one sample, sequenced in a study of regulatory T cells in long-lasting Graves disease. Construction of the TCR beta libraries employed iRepertoire HTBI primers in conjunction with Arm-PCR of CDR3 regions. TCRdb fed the multiplex PCR reads into MiXCR, producing one record per CDR3 protein. The repertoire consists of approximately 300,000 distinct CDR3 sequences, with over 15% occurring once and the leading ten covering about 40%. Time point denoted: newly diagnosed GD, antithyroid drugs for less than 3 months. Construction of the TCR library relied on RNA isolated from PBMCs. The sequenced sample was peripheral blood mononuclear cells (PBMCs), obtained at new diagnosis, from a patient treated with antithyroid drugs. These TCRs come from a female donor with Graves disease.

This clonotype was detected many times. The chain has TRBV28 and TRBJ1-3; D is unresolved. Germline-derived CDR1 and CDR2 are MDHEN and SYDVKM. The CDR3 extends over 14 amino acids. The V end was cut by 2 bases, the J end by 0 bases, with 5 bases between. CDR3 nucleotides: TGTGCCAGCAGTTTACGGCTCTCTGGAAACACCATATATTTT. Translated, it gives CASSLRLSGNTIYF.

A few counts support this clonotype. This chain connects TRBV20-1 to TRBJ2-7; D gene unclear. This CDR3 comprises 14 residues. The V gene lost 4 bases and the J gene lost 0 bases, with 13 bases spanning the gap. CDR1 is DFQATT and CDR2 is SNEGSKA in the germline V gene (reference sequence). For the CDR3, the DNA is TGCAGTGCTATCGAGGCCCCCGGCTCCTACGAGCAGTACTTC. Protein: CSAIEAPGSYEQYF.